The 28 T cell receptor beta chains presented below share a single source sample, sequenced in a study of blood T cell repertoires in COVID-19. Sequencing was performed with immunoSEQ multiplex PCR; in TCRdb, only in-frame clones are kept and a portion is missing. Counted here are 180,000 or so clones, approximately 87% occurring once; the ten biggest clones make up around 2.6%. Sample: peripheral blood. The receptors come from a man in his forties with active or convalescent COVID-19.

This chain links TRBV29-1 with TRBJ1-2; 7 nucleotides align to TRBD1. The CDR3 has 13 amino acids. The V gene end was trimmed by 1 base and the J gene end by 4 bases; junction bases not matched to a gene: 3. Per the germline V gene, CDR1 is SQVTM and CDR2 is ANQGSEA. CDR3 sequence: CSVEGGQFYGYTF. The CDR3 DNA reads TGCAGCGTTGAAGGGGGACAGTTCTATGGCTACACCTTC.

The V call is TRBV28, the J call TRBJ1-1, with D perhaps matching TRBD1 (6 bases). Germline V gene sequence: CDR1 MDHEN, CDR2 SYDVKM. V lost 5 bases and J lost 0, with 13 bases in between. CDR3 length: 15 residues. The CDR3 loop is CASSPSDRLNTEAFF. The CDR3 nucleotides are TGTGCCAGCAGTCCGTCGGACAGATTGAACACTGAAGCTTTCTTT.

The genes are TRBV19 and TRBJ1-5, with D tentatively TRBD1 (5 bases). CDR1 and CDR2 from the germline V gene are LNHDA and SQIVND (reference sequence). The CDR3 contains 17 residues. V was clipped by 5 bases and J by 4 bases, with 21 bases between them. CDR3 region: CASSPGHSGGGNQPQHF. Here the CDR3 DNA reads TGTGCCAGTAGTCCGGGTCACAGTGGGGGAGGGAATCAGCCCCAGCATTTT. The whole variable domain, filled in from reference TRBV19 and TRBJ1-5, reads DGGITQSPKYLFRKEGQNVTLSCEQNLNHDAMYWYRQDPGQGLRLIYYSQIVNDFQKGDIAEGYSVSREKKESFPLTVTSAQKNPTAFYLCASSPGHSGGGNQPQHFGDGTRLSIL.

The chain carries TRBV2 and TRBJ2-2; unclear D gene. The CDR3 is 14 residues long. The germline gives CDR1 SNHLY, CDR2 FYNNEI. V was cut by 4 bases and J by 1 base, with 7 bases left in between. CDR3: CASSVHKNTGELFF. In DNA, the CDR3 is TGTGCCAGCAGTGTTCACAAGAACACCGGGGAGCTGTTTTTT.

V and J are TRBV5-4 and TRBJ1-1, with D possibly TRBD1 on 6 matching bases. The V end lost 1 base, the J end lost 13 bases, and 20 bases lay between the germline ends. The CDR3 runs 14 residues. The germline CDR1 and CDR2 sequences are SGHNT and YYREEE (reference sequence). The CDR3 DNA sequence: TGTGCCAGCAGCTTGAAAGGGGGTACCCAAAGGGGTTTCTTT. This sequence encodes CASSLKGGTQRGFF. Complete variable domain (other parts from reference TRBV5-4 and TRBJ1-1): ETGVTQSPTHLIKTRGQQVTLRCSSQSGHNTVSWYQQALGQGPQFIFQYYREEENGRGNFPPRFSGLQFPNYSSELNVNALELDDSALYLCASSLKGGTQRGFFGQGTRLTVV.

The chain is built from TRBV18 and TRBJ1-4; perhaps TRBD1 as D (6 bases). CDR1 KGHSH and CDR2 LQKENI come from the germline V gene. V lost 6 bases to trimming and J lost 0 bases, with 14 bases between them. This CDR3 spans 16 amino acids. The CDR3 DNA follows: TGTGCCAGCTCTCAACTGACAGGCACAACTAATGAAAAACTGTTTTTT. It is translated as CASSQLTGTTNEKLFF.

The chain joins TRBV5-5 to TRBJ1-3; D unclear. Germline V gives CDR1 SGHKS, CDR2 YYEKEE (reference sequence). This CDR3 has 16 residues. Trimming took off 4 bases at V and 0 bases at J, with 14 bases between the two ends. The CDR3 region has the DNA TGTGCCAGCAGCCCAGCGGTCACCAACTCTGGAAACACCATATATTTT. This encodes CASSPAVTNSGNTIYF.

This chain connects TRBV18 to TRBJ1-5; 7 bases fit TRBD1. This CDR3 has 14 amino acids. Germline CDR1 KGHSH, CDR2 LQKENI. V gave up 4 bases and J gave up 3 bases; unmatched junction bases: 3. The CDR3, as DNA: TGTGCCAGCTCACTCGACAGGGTCAATCAGCCCCAGCATTTT. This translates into CASSLDRVNQPQHF.

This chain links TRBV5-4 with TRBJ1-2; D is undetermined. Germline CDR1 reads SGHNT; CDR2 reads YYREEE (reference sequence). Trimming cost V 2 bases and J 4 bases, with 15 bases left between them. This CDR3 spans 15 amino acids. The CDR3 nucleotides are TGTGCCAGCAGCTTTATTGGGGAGAATCTCTATGGCTACACCTTC. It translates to CASSFIGENLYGYTF.

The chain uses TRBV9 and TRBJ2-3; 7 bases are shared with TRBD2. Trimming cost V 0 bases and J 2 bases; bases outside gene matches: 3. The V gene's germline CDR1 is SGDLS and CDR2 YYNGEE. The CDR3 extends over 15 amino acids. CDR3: CASSVGLAVTDTQYF. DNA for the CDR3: TGTGCCAGCAGCGTAGGGCTAGCGGTCACAGATACGCAGTATTTT.

The CDR3 sequence is CASSPGQGRNYGYTF. CDR3 coding DNA: TGTGCCAGCAGCCCCGGACAGGGGAGAAACTATGGCTACACCTTC. The V and J genes are TRBV7-2 and TRBJ1-2, with 9 bases aligning to TRBD1. The CDR3 sequence is 15 residues long. After removal of 5 bases from V and 2 bases from J, the junction contained 6 bases not matched to a gene. CDR1 is SGHTA, CDR2 FQGNSA, per germline.

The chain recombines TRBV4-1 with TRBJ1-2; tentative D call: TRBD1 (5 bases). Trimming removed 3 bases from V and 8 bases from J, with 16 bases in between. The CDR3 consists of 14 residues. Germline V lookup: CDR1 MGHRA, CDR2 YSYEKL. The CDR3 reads CASSQPGRTRGYTF. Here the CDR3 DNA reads TGCGCCAGCAGCCAGCCCGGGAGGACAAGAGGCTACACCTTC.

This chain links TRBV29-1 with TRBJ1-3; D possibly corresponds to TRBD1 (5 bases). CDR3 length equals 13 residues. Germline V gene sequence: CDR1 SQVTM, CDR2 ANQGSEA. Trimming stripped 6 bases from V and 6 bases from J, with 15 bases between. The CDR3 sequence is CSVGQAGENTIYF. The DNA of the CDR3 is TGCAGCGTGGGGCAGGCTGGGGAAAACACCATATATTTT.

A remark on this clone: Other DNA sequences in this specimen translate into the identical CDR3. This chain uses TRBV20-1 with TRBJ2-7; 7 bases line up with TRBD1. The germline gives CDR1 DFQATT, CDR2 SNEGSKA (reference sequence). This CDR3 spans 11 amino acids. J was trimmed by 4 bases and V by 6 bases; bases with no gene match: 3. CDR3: CSARQGYEQYF. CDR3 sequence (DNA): TGCAGTGCAAGACAGGGTTACGAGCAGTACTTC.

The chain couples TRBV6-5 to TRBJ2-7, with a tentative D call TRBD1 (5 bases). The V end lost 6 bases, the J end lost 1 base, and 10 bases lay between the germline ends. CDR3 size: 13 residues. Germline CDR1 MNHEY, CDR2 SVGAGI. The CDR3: CASRAGLSYEQYF. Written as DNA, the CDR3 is TGTGCCAGCAGGGCAGGGCTATCCTACGAGCAGTACTTC.

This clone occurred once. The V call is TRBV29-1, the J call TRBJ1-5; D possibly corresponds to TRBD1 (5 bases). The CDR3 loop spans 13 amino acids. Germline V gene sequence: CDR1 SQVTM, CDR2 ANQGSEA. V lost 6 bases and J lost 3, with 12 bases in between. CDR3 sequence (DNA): TGCAGCGTCCGTCAGGGTAACAATCAGCCCCAGCATTTT. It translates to CSVRQGNNQPQHF.

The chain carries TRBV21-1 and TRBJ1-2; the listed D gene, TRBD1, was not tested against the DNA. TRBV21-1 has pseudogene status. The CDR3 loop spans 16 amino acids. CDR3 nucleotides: TGTGCCAGCAGCCCGAAGACACCTTACCCGAACTATGGCTACACCTTC. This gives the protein CASSPKTPYPNYGYTF.

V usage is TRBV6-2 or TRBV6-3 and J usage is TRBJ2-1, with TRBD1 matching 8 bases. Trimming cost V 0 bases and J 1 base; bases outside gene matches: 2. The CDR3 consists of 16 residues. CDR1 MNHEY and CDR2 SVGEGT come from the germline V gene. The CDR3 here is CASSYSTGASYNEQFF. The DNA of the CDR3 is TGTGCCAGCAGTTACTCGACAGGGGCTTCCTACAATGAGCAGTTCTTC.

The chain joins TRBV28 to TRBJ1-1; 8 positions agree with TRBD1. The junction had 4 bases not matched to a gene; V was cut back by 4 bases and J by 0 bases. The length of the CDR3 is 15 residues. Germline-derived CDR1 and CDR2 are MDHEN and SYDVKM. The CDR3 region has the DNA TGTGCCAGCAGTTACAGGGGGGCCATGAACACTGAAGCTTTCTTT. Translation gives CASSYRGAMNTEAFF.

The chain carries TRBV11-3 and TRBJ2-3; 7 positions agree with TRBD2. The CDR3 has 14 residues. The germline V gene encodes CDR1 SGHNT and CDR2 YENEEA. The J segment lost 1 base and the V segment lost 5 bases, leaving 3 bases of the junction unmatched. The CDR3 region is CASSPRGGTDTQYF. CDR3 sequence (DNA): TGTGCCAGCAGCCCTCGGGGGGGCACAGATACGCAGTATTTT.

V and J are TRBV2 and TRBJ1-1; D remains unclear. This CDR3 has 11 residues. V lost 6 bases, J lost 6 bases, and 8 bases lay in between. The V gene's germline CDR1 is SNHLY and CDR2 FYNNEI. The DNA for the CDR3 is TGTGCCAGCAGGGAGGGCCCTGAAGCTTTCTTT. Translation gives CASREGPEAFF.

CDR3 DNA: TGTGCCAGCACCCGTGCGGGGGGGCCTTACAATGAGCAGTTCTTC. Encoded protein: CASTRAGGPYNEQFF. J is TRBJ2-1 and V is TRBV6-5, with 9 bases lining up with TRBD2. CDR1 and CDR2 from the germline V gene are MNHEY and SVGAGI. CDR3 size: 15 residues. V was pared by 7 bases and J by 4 bases, with 8 bases of the junction left unmatched.

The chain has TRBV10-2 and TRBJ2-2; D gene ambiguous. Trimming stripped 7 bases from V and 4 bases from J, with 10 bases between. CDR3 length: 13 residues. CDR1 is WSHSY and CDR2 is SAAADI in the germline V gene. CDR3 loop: CASTQASTGELFF. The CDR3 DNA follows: TGCGCCAGCACCCAGGCGTCCACCGGGGAGCTGTTTTTT.

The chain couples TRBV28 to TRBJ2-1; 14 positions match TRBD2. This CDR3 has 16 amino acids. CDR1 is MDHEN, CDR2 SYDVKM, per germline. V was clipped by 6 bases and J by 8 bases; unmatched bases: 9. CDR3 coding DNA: TGTGCCAGCAGACAAACCGGGACTAGCGGGGGTTATGAGCAGTTCTTC. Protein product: CASRQTGTSGGYEQFF. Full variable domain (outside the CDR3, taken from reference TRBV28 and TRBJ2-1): DVKVTQSSRYLVKRTGEKVFLECVQDMDHENMFWYRQDPGLGLRLIYFSYDVKMKEKGDIPEGYSVSREKKERFSLILESASTNQTSMYLCASRQTGTSGGYEQFFGPGTRLTVL.

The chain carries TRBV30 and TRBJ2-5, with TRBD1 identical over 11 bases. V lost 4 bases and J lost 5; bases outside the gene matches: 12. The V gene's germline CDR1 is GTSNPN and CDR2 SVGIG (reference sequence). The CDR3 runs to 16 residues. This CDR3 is CAWKFGQGALRETQYF. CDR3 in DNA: TGTGCCTGGAAATTTGGACAGGGGGCTTTACGGGAGACCCAGTACTTC.

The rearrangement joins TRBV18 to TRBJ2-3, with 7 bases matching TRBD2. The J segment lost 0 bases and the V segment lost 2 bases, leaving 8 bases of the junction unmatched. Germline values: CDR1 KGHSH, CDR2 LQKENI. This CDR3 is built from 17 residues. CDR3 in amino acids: CASSPRSSGSSTDTQYF. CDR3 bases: TGTGCCAGCTCACCAAGGTCTAGCGGATCTAGCACAGATACGCAGTATTTT.

The CDR3 sequence is CASSFEGKGNTGELFF. The CDR3, as DNA: TGTGCCAGCAGCTTTGAGGGAAAGGGCAACACCGGGGAGCTGTTTTTT. V usage is TRBV7-9 and J usage is TRBJ2-2; perhaps TRBD2 as D (5 bases). Germline CDR1 reads SEHNR; CDR2 reads FQNEAQ (reference sequence). The CDR3 is made up of 16 amino acids. The V gene lost 3 bases and the J gene lost 2 bases, with 13 bases spanning the gap.

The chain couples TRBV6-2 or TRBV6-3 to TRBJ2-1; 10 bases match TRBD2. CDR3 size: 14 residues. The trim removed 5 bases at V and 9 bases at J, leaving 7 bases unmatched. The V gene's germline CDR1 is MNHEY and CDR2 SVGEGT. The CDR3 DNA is TGTGCCAGCAGTAAGGCTAGCGGGGGTGGTGAGCAGTTCTTC. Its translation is CASSKASGGGEQFF.